The 10 T cell receptor beta chains in this list originate from one sample, sequenced in a study of T-cell memory formation after mild COVID-19 listed by TCRdb under 2021. Libraries were built with 5' RACE. Instrument on record: Illumina NovaSeq 6000. TCRdb reprocessed the public reads (quality trimming at Q25 with fastp, clone calling with MiXCR) and kept in-frame beta chains. Under each unique CDR3 protein, matching rows form one entry showing the most common genes and DNA. A total of some 450,000 distinct CDR3 sequences appear in this sample, more than 15% of them only once. The ten largest account for around a fifth of the sample. Sample: PBMCs or a T cell subset sorted from them (not recorded which). The receptor set was obtained from a young man who had mild COVID-19 (a few samples of this study predate the infection). The sample titles of this study are shuffled in the database, so cell type and time point are left out; the donor was told from shared clones.

This clonotype has just a few counts. The chain is built from TRBV20-1 and TRBJ2-7; D perhaps matches TRBD1 (5 bases). The CDR3 is 15 residues long. The V end was cut by 0 bases, the J end by 0 bases, with 12 bases between. Germline V gives CDR1 DFQATT, CDR2 SNEGSKA (reference sequence). CDR3 in amino acids: CSARDPSQGSYEQYF. The CDR3 DNA reads as TGCAGTGCTAGAGATCCCAGTCAGGGCTCCTACGAGCAGTACTTC.

The V gene is TRBV3-1, the J gene TRBJ1-4; possible D gene TRBD1, 5 bases. From germline, CDR1 is LGHDT and CDR2 YNNKEL (reference sequence). There are 15 residues in the CDR3. V was trimmed by 1 base and J by 7 bases, leaving 13 bases between them. The CDR3 spells CASSQGSRGGEKLFF. The CDR3 DNA reads TGTGCCAGCAGCCAAGGCAGCCGGGGCGGTGAAAAACTGTTTTTT.

In its sample, this clonotype was seen a few times. The chain is built from TRBV11-2 and TRBJ2-4; perhaps D is TRBD1 or TRBD2 (5 bases each). CDR1 is SGHAT, CDR2 FQNNGV, per germline. The ends were cut back, 2 bases at V and 9 bases at J, with 17 bases in the middle. The CDR3 is 15 residues long. CDR3 coding DNA: TGTGCCAGCAGCTTACAGAGGCTTTCTGGGGGCATTCAGTACTTC. The encoded protein is CASSLQRLSGGIQYF.

V gene TRBV5-1 combines with J gene TRBJ1-5; D call uncertain. Germline CDR1 reads SGHRS; CDR2 reads YFSETQ. The CDR3 consists of 15 residues. The V end lost 0 bases, the J end lost 6 bases, and 13 bases lay between the germline ends. Here the CDR3 reads CASSLDGEAGQPQHF. The CDR3 DNA reads as TGCGCCAGCAGCTTGGATGGGGAGGCAGGTCAGCCCCAGCATTTT.

This clonotype showed up just a few times. Written as DNA, the CDR3 is TGTGCCAGCCGGGAATCAGGGGGCGAAGAGGTGGAGACCCAGTACTTC. As protein: CASRESGGEEVETQYF. V and J are TRBV7-9 and TRBJ2-5, with 8 positions matching TRBD1. CDR3 length: 16 amino acids. Germline CDR1 is SEHNR and CDR2 is FQNEAQ (reference sequence). The V gene end was trimmed by 8 bases and the J gene end by 5 bases; junction bases not matched to a gene: 16.

The chain has TRBV20-1 and TRBJ1-6; weak D call: TRBD1 (6 bases). CDR3 length: 15 amino acids. Germline V gives CDR1 DFQATT, CDR2 SNEGSKA (reference sequence). The V end was cut by 1 base, the J end by 9 bases, with 16 bases between. The CDR3 sequence is CSARVRGGFSSPLHF. For the CDR3, the DNA is TGCAGTGCTAGAGTCCGAGGGGGTTTTAGTTCACCCCTCCACTTT.

The chain uses TRBV4-1 and TRBJ2-4; unclear D gene. This CDR3 is built from 13 residues. Germline CDR1 reads MGHRA; CDR2 reads YSYEKL. V was trimmed by 0 bases and J by 6 bases, leaving 6 bases between them. The CDR3 here is CASSQDAGNIQYF. CDR3 in DNA: TGCGCCAGCAGCCAAGATGCAGGAAACATTCAGTACTTC.

This clonotype has just a few counts. J is TRBJ2-1 and V is TRBV24-1; TRBD1 matches at 9 bases. The CDR3 covers 16 residues. Trimming removed 4 bases from V and 7 bases from J; junction bases left unmatched: 10. The germline CDR1 and CDR2 sequences are KGHDR and SFDVKD. The CDR3 region is CATSELGQGNVNEQFF. CDR3 coding DNA: TGTGCCACCAGTGAACTCGGACAGGGGAATGTGAATGAGCAGTTCTTC.

This rearrangement joins TRBV4-3 to TRBJ2-3, with D uncertain. The CDR3 extends over 15 amino acids. Germline-derived CDR1 and CDR2 are LGHNA and YSLEER. V was trimmed by 4 bases and J by 3 bases, leaving 14 bases between them. This chain's CDR3 is CASSPGVKSTDTQYF. The CDR3 DNA reads TGCGCCAGCAGCCCCGGCGTGAAGTCGACAGATACGCAGTATTTT.

The chain links TRBV20-1 to TRBJ2-1; 14 bases align to TRBD2. Losses at the gene ends were 3 bases for V and 9 bases for J; bases not matched to a gene: 16. The germline V gene has CDR1 DFQATT and CDR2 SNEGSKA (reference sequence). The CDR3 has 18 amino acids. Written as DNA, the CDR3 is TGCAGTGCTAGCCAGACTAGCGGGGGGGCGTTTCAATCTGGTGAGCAGTTCTTC. Encoded protein: CSASQTSGGAFQSGEQFF.